The sequence of this T cell receptor (beta chain) was determined in a study of T cells in localized non-small cell lung cancer. Sequenced by immunoSEQ multiplex PCR; TCRdb stores in-frame clones only, minus some. The table includes fewer than 20,000 clones, approximately 90% detected once. CDR1 is SEHNR, CDR2 FQNEAQ, per germline (reference sequence). V was pared by 5 bases and J by 5 bases, with 10 bases of the junction left unmatched. The CDR3 is 17 amino acids. Whole-study findings and limits: One tumor region alone was sequenced, and heterogeneity therefore remains possible.

In the case of this clone: Its target is unknown.

This TCR derives from a female donor of 60 years or more with stage III squamous cell lung carcinoma. The input for sequencing was peripheral blood, taken before any cancer treatment. The rearrangement uses TRBV7-9 and TRBJ2-2; 11 bases align to TRBD1. CDR3 nucleotide sequence: TGTGCCAGCAGCCCCCGGACAGGGGGCGTAGATACCGGGGAGCTGTTTTTT. It codes for CASSPRTGGVDTGELFF.